This T cell receptor (beta chain) derives from a study of blood T cell repertoires in COVID-19. Overall study: Material from acute and convalescent COVID-19 was sourced from the United States, Italy and Spain. The analysed material was cDNA or gDNA that came from T cells, B-cell-depleted T cells, or PBMCs.

Authors' processing steps: From reference gene primer amplification, estimates of nucleated cell counts were derived. TCRdb keeps only in-frame clones here, not all; method: immunoSEQ multiplex PCR. V and J calls and clone size follow that table, whereas D and trimming were derived from the DNA. This table holds around 240,000 clones, roughly four fifths found once. The ends were cut back, 2 bases at V and 5 bases at J, with 9 bases in the middle. The CDR3 is 13 residues long. Germline-derived CDR1 and CDR2 are SGHTA and FQGNSA. The rearrangement links TRBV7-2 to TRBJ2-5, with a weak D call TRBD2 (5 bases). The origin of this receptor is a woman aged 50 to 65 with acute or convalescent COVID-19. Sequencing was carried out using peripheral blood. The CDR3 spells CASSLFGEETQYF. In DNA form, the CDR3 reads TGTGCCAGCAGCTTATTCGGGGAGGAGACCCAGTACTTC. Using reference TRBV7-2 and TRBJ2-5 for the parts outside the CDR3, the full variable domain is GAGVSQSPSNKVTEKGKDVELRCDPISGHTALYWYRQSLGQGLEFLIYFQGNSAPDKSGLPSDRFSAERTGGSVSTLTIQRTQQEDSAVYLCASSLFGEETQYFGPGTRLLVL.